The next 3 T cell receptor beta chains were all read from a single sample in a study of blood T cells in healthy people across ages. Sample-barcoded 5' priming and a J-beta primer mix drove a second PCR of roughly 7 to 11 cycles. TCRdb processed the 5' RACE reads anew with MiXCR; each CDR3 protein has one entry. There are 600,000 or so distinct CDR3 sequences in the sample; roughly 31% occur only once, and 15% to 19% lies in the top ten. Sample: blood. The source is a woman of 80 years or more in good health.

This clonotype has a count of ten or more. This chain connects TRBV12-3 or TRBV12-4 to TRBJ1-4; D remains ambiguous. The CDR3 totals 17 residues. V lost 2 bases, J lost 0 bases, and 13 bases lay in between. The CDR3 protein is CASSLRQNIATNEKLFF. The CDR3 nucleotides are TGTGCCAGCAGTTTACGGCAGAATATTGCAACTAATGAAAAACTGTTTTTT.

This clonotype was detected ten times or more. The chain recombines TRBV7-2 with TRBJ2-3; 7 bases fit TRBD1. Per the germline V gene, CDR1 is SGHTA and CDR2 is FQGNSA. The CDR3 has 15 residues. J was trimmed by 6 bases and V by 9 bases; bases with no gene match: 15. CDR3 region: CASYRDRALRDTQYF. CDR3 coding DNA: TGTGCCAGTTACCGGGACAGAGCCCTTCGGGATACGCAGTATTTT.

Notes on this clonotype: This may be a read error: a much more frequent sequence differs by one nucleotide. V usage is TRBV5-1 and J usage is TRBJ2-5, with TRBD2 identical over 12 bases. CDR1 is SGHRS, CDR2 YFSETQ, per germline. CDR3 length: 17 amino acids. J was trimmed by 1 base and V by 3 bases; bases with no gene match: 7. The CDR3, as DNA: TGCGCCAGCAGCTCGATTACGGGACTAGCGGGCCAAGAGACCCAGTACTTC. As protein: CASSSITGLAGQETQYF.